These T cell receptor beta chains were read from a single sample in a study of blood T cell repertoires in COVID-19. TCRdb's copy holds only in-frame clones and misses some; the assay was immunoSEQ multiplex PCR. The sample lists some 160,000 clones; 78% were seen once. The sequencing sample was made of peripheral blood. The receptor set was obtained from a woman of 80 years or more with acute or convalescent COVID-19. Both conserved end residues are part of each CDR3. A D gene is named only where the DNA matches it firmly. Some rows mark clone size as missing; the rest say once, few, many or name a class of expanded clone.

size: NA
V: TRBV23-1
D: NA
J: TRBJ1-2
DNA: TGCGCCAGCAGGGCGACAGGACCTCATAGGCCCTTCTATGGCTACACCTTC
CDR3: CASRATGPHRPFYGYTF

size: NA
V: TRBV6-5
D: NA
J: TRBJ1-1
DNA: TGTGCCAGCAGTCCTACCCTCCTCAGGGGCCCTGAAGCTTTCTTT
CDR3: CASSPTLLRGPEAFF

size: NA
V: TRBV7-2
D: NA
J: TRBJ2-3
DNA: TGTGCCAGCAGCTTAGCGAACGGGCTAGCCACAGATACGCAGTATTTT
CDR3: CASSLANGLATDTQYF

size: few
V: TRBV6-1
D: TRBD1
J: TRBJ1-5
DNA: TGTGCCAGCAGTGCGAGACAGGGGGATGGCAATCAGCCCCAGCATTTT
CDR3: CASSARQGDGNQPQHF

size: once
V: TRBV30
D: NA
J: TRBJ1-1
DNA: TGTGCCTGGAAGGGTCAGGGGAACACTGAAGCTTTCTTT
CDR3: CAWKGQGNTEAFF

size: NA
V: TRBV18
D: NA
J: TRBJ1-1
DNA: TGTGCCAGCTCACCACGAGCACAGGGGAACACTGAAGCTTTCTTT
CDR3: CASSPRAQGNTEAFF

size: few
V: TRBV30
D: NA
J: TRBJ2-2
DNA: TGTGCCTGGACTGTCGGGCAGGGGTACACCGGGGAGCTGTTTTTT
CDR3: CAWTVGQGYTGELFF

size: NA
V: TRBV28
D: TRBD1
J: TRBJ2-7
DNA: TGTGCCAGCAGTGATGCCGGGACAGGGGCCTACGAGCAGTACTTC
CDR3: CASSDAGTGAYEQYF

size: NA
V: TRBV14
D: NA
J: TRBJ2-6
DNA: TGTGCCAGCAGCCACCGGACAGGCGCGGGGTTGACTGGGGCCAACGTCCTGACTTTC
CDR3: CASSHRTGAGLTGANVLTF

size: NA
V: TRBV19
D: NA
J: TRBJ1-5
DNA: TGTGCCAGTAGTATAGGAAAGCGTAGCAATCAGCCCCAGCATTTT
CDR3: CASSIGKRSNQPQHF

size: NA
V: TRBV2
D: TRBD1
J: TRBJ1-2
DNA: TGTGCCAGTGACAGGGAGGTTGAGGGCTACACCTTC
CDR3: CASDREVEGYTF

size: NA
V: TRBV5-1
D: NA
J: TRBJ2-7
DNA: TGCGCCAGCAGCTTGGGAGGGGACAACGAGCAGTACTTC
CDR3: CASSLGGDNEQYF

size: NA
V: TRBV29-1
D: NA
J: TRBJ1-2
DNA: TGCAGCGGCGGACGGGAAAACTATGGCTACACCTTC
CDR3: CSGGRENYGYTF

size: NA
V: TRBV4-1
D: NA
J: TRBJ1-4
DNA: TGCGCCAGCAGCCAAGACCAGCGCCTGGGTACGGATGAAAAACTGTTTTTT
CDR3: CASSQDQRLGTDEKLFF

size: NA
V: TRBV3-1/TRBV3-2
D: NA
J: TRBJ1-4
DNA: TGTGCCAGCAGCCCCTTGACTCCGGGGGAACTGTTTTTT
CDR3: CASSPLTPGELFF

size: NA
V: TRBV6-6
D: NA
J: TRBJ2-7
DNA: TGTGCCAGCAGTCCTAGCCTGCGGGGTGGAGGCGAGCAGTACTTC
CDR3: CASSPSLRGGGEQYF

size: once
V: TRBV18
D: NA
J: TRBJ1-1
DNA: TGTGCCAGCTCACCACTTGGTGGGCGGGACACTGAAGCTTTCTTT
CDR3: CASSPLGGRDTEAFF

size: NA
V: TRBV27
D: TRBD2
J: TRBJ2-1
DNA: TGTGCCAGCAGTGCAAAGACTAGCGGGATGATAAGGAATGAGCAGTTCTTC
CDR3: CASSAKTSGMIRNEQFF

size: NA
V: TRBV3-1/TRBV3-2
D: NA
J: TRBJ2-7
DNA: TGTGCCAGCACCCCACGGGGACAAGCTTACGAGCAGTACTTC
CDR3: CASTPRGQAYEQYF

size: NA
V: TRBV18
D: TRBD1
J: TRBJ2-7
DNA: TGTGCCAGCTCACCCCCCAGCAGGGGGCTTGGGTACGAGCAGTACTTC
CDR3: CASSPPSRGLGYEQYF

size: NA
V: TRBV6-1
D: NA
J: TRBJ1-1
DNA: TGTGCCAGCAGTGAACCCCCCCGCACAATGAACACTGAAGCTTTCTTT
CDR3: CASSEPPRTMNTEAFF

size: NA
V: TRBV6-1
D: TRBD1
J: TRBJ1-2
DNA: TGTGCCAGCAGTGAAGTGACAGGGCAAAACTATGGCTACACCTTC
CDR3: CASSEVTGQNYGYTF

size: NA
V: TRBV2
D: NA
J: TRBJ2-7
DNA: TGTGCCAGCACCACCCGCCGGGACAACTCAATCAGCGAGCAGTACTTC
CDR3: CASTTRRDNSISEQYF

size: few
V: TRBV9
D: NA
J: TRBJ2-2
DNA: TGTGCCAGCAGCGTAGGTATGCACGGAGACACCGGGGAGCTGTTTTTT
CDR3: CASSVGMHGDTGELFF

size: NA
V: TRBV3-1/TRBV3-2
D: NA
J: TRBJ1-2
DNA: TGTGCCAGCAGCCGCGAGGGTGACTATGGCTACACCTTC
CDR3: CASSREGDYGYTF

size: NA
V: TRBV28
D: NA
J: TRBJ2-3
DNA: TGTGCCAGCGATAGCTTTAAAGGGGCAGATACGCAGTATTTT
CDR3: CASDSFKGADTQYF

size: few
V: TRBV27
D: NA
J: TRBJ2-3
DNA: TGTGCCATCGGGGGCAGGGGGACAGATACGCAGTATTTT
CDR3: CAIGGRGTDTQYF

size: NA
V: TRBV4-1
D: NA
J: TRBJ2-7
DNA: TGCGCCAGCAGCCAAGGAGTGTACTCCTACGAGCAGTACTTC
CDR3: CASSQGVYSYEQYF

size: NA
V: TRBV4-1
D: NA
J: TRBJ1-2
DNA: TGCGCCAGCAGCCAAGATAGACAGGTCTATGGCTACACCTTC
CDR3: CASSQDRQVYGYTF

size: NA
V: TRBV27
D: NA
J: TRBJ1-6
DNA: TGTGCCAGCAGTTTATCGGGGCAGAATAATTCACCCCTCCACTTT
CDR3: CASSLSGQNNSPLHF

size: NA
V: TRBV5-1
D: TRBD2
J: TRBJ2-1
DNA: TGCGCCAGCAGCTTCCGGACTAGCGGGGCGTCCTACAATGAGCAGTTCTTC
CDR3: CASSFRTSGASYNEQFF

size: NA
V: TRBV12-3/TRBV12-4
D: NA
J: TRBJ1-4
DNA: TGTGCCAGCAGTTTAGGCAGGGCTGAAAAACTGTTTTTT
CDR3: CASSLGRAEKLFF

size: NA
V: TRBV4-1
D: NA
J: TRBJ2-1
DNA: TGCGCCAGCAGCCAAGATGAGAGGGCCTCCGCCCTGGGGCAGTTCTTC
CDR3: CASSQDERASALGQFF

size: many
V: TRBV4-1
D: NA
J: TRBJ1-5
DNA: TGCGCCAGCAGCCTTCCTGACACAAATCAGCCCCAGCATTTT
CDR3: CASSLPDTNQPQHF

size: few
V: TRBV6-5
D: TRBD1
J: TRBJ2-5
DNA: TGTGCCAGCAGGATAACCGGGACAGGACAAGAGACCCAGTACTTC
CDR3: CASRITGTGQETQYF

size: NA
V: TRBV6-5
D: NA
J: TRBJ1-3
DNA: TGTGCCAGCAGTTACTCGTCGACTGGCTCTGGAAACACCATATATTTT
CDR3: CASSYSSTGSGNTIYF

size: NA
V: TRBV5-1
D: TRBD1
J: TRBJ2-7
DNA: TGCGCCAGCAGCTCGGGGCAGGGGGCGTACGAGCAGTACTTC
CDR3: CASSSGQGAYEQYF

size: NA
V: TRBV2
D: TRBD1
J: TRBJ1-6
DNA: TGTGCCAGCAGTGGACAGGGGTTCGATAATTCACCCCTCCACTTT
CDR3: CASSGQGFDNSPLHF

size: NA
V: TRBV28
D: NA
J: TRBJ2-1
DNA: TGTGCCAGCAGTTTAACTCCTCCCGCGGGGAATGAGCAGTTCTTC
CDR3: CASSLTPPAGNEQFF

size: NA
V: TRBV5-4
D: TRBD1
J: TRBJ1-2
DNA: TGTGCCAGCAGCTTGTTTACAGGGGAACACTATGGCTACACCTTC
CDR3: CASSLFTGEHYGYTF

size: once
V: TRBV5-5
D: NA
J: TRBJ1-1
DNA: TGTGCCAGCAGCTTGTTGGGGGGGCCTCTGAACACTGAAGCTTTCTTT
CDR3: CASSLLGGPLNTEAFF

size: once
V: TRBV21-1
D: NA
J: TRBJ2-3
DNA: TGTGCCAGCAGCAAAGAGGCGGGAGGTGTCCGGGACACAGATACGCAGTATTTT
CDR3: CASSKEAGGVRDTDTQYF

size: NA
V: TRBV5-5
D: TRBD1
J: TRBJ2-3
DNA: TGTGCCAGCAGGGACCGGGACAGACACACAGATACGCAGTATTTT
CDR3: CASRDRDRHTDTQYF

size: NA
V: TRBV6-5
D: NA
J: TRBJ2-5
DNA: TGTGCCAGCAGTTCCGCGGGGGCCCCCCGCTTAGAGACCCAGTACTTC
CDR3: CASSSAGAPRLETQYF

size: NA
V: TRBV10-3
D: NA
J: TRBJ2-5
DNA: TGTGCCATCAGTGACCGGGGAGAGACCCAGTACTTC
CDR3: CAISDRGETQYF

size: NA
V: TRBV5-1
D: TRBD1
J: TRBJ1-4
DNA: TGCGCCAGCAGCTCTGGACAGGCGGCGTTCACTAATGAAAAACTGTTTTTT
CDR3: CASSSGQAAFTNEKLFF

size: few
V: TRBV19
D: NA
J: TRBJ1-5
DNA: TGTGCCAGTAGTATGGGGGCTAGTCAGCCCCAGCATTTT
CDR3: CASSMGASQPQHF

size: NA
V: TRBV2
D: TRBD2
J: TRBJ2-7
DNA: TGTGCCAGCAGTGATGGACTAGCGGGCTACTACGAGCAGTACTTC
CDR3: CASSDGLAGYYEQYF

size: NA
V: TRBV28
D: TRBD1
J: TRBJ1-5
DNA: TGTGCCAGCACCGGGACAGGGGGGATCTCGGGCAATCAGCCCCAGCATTTT
CDR3: CASTGTGGISGNQPQHF

size: NA
V: TRBV2
D: NA
J: TRBJ2-5
DNA: TGTGCCAGCAGTGAGGGGCAGGAGGGCGAGACCCAGTACTTC
CDR3: CASSEGQEGETQYF

size: NA
V: TRBV7-8
D: TRBD1
J: TRBJ2-7
DNA: TGTGCCAGCAGCTTCAACAGGGGGCGTGGGGAGCAGTACTTC
CDR3: CASSFNRGRGEQYF

size: NA
V: TRBV18
D: NA
J: TRBJ1-5
DNA: TGTGCCAGCTCACCGAGTCGGGGCAATCAGCCCCAGCATTTT
CDR3: CASSPSRGNQPQHF

size: NA
V: TRBV30
D: NA
J: TRBJ1-3
DNA: TGTGCCTGGAGTTTAGGACATGCGTTTGGAAACACCATATATTTT
CDR3: CAWSLGHAFGNTIYF

size: few
V: TRBV19
D: NA
J: TRBJ1-2
DNA: TGTGCCAGTAGTATCAGAGGCCGGAACTATGGCTACACCTTC
CDR3: CASSIRGRNYGYTF